Presented here are 23 T cell receptor beta chains from one specimen sequenced in a study of T-cell reconstitution after alpha-beta-depleted transplantation in children. It was with unique molecular identifiers that the TCRbeta library was prepared. TCRdb reanalysed the PCR reads using MiXCR and keeps one entry per CDR3 protein. The sample lists about 830,000 distinct CDR3 sequences, roughly 15% occurring once. Sequenced here: PBMCs, mostly from graft donor cells, sampled 360 days after TCRalphabeta/CD19-depleted stem cell transplant. The receptors shown here come from a male patient under 18 who had a stem cell transplant for acute lymphoblastic leukemia, so the T cells may come from the graft donor.

The V call is TRBV15, the J call TRBJ2-2; 7 positions match TRBD2. V lost 5 bases to trimming and J lost 4 bases; unmatched junction nucleotides: 13. The germline V gene encodes CDR1 LNHNV and CDR2 YYDKDF (reference sequence). The CDR3 spans 17 residues. Here the CDR3 DNA reads TGTGCCACCAGCGAAGATCTGGGGGAGGGCCGCACCGGGGAGCTGTTTTTT. Translated: CATSEDLGEGRTGELFF. Full variable domain (outside the CDR3, taken from reference TRBV15 and TRBJ2-2): DAMVIQNPRYQVTQFGKPVTLSCSQTLNHNVMYWYQQKSSQAPKLLFHYYDKDFNNEADTPDNFQSRRPNTSFCFLDIRSPGLGDTAMYLCATSEDLGEGRTGELFFGEGSRLTVL.

The rearrangement uses TRBV28 and TRBJ2-7; D is possibly TRBD2 (5 bases). This CDR3 spans 16 amino acids. V was clipped by 5 bases and J by 3 bases, with 20 bases between them. In germline, CDR1 is MDHEN, CDR2 SYDVKM. DNA for the CDR3: TGTGCCAGCAGTCTTTACAAATGGAAGAGGGACTACGAGCAGTACTTC. It is translated as CASSLYKWKRDYEQYF.

The CDR3 sequence: CSVVLQGYEQYF. The CDR3 bases are TGCAGCGTGGTTTTACAGGGCTACGAGCAGTACTTC. The chain uses TRBV29-1 and TRBJ2-7, with a possible D match to TRBD1 (6 bases). The germline V and J ends were trimmed by 6 bases and 3 bases, with 12 bases remaining between them. Germline CDR1 reads SQVTM; CDR2 reads ANQGSEA. The CDR3 sequence is 12 residues long.

This clonotype was observed a few times. A read error is possible here, since a much larger clone lies one base away. CDR3 sequence (DNA): TGTGCCAGCAGCTTCTGGGTGAACACTGAAGCTTTCTTT. Its translation is CASSFWVNTEAFF. The V gene is TRBV11-2, the J gene TRBJ1-1, with D unresolved. Germline values: CDR1 SGHAT, CDR2 FQNNGV. The CDR3 consists of 13 residues. V lost 3 bases to trimming and J lost 0 bases, with 5 bases between them.

This clonotype was counted at least ten times. V and J are TRBV29-1 and TRBJ2-7; D remains unclear. Germline-derived CDR1 and CDR2 are SQVTM and ANQGSEA. The CDR3 has 11 amino acids. V lost 6 bases and J lost 5, with 11 bases in between. The CDR3 DNA reads TGCAGCGTGGGGATACACGACGAGCAGTACTTC. Residues: CSVGIHDEQYF.

V is TRBV28 and J is TRBJ2-7; 8 nucleotides match TRBD1. V lost 7 bases, J lost 4 bases, and 12 bases stayed unmatched. There are 15 residues in the CDR3. The germline CDR1 and CDR2 sequences are MDHEN and SYDVKM. The CDR3 spells CASTQPDRGRYEQYF. The DNA of the CDR3 is TGTGCCAGCACTCAACCAGACAGGGGAAGGTACGAGCAGTACTTC.

The rearrangement links TRBV6-1 to TRBJ1-2; 7 bases line up with TRBD1. Germline CDR1 reads MNHNS; CDR2 reads SASEGT. V lost 6 bases to trimming and J lost 3 bases; unmatched junction nucleotides: 1. The CDR3 sequence is 12 residues long. This chain's CDR3 is CASRGTDYGYTF. CDR3 nucleotide sequence: TGTGCCAGCAGGGGGACAGACTATGGCTACACCTTC.

The chain links TRBV5-8 to TRBJ1-2; D is perhaps TRBD1 (5 bases). Germline V gene lookup returns CDR1 SGHTS and CDR2 YDEGEE. This CDR3 spans 17 amino acids. V dropped 4 bases and J dropped 4 bases, with 23 bases sitting between them. Written as DNA, the CDR3 is TGTGCCAGCAGCCCGGGGACGGGGGTAACGAATTCCTATGGCTACACCTTC. Amino acids: CASSPGTGVTNSYGYTF.

The rearrangement joins TRBV25-1 to TRBJ1-1; D might be TRBD1 (6 bases). Germline-derived CDR1 and CDR2 are MGHDK and SYGVNS. V lost 2 bases, J lost 4 bases, and 14 bases lay in between. There are 15 residues in the CDR3. The DNA of the CDR3 is TGTGCCAGCAGTGAACCGGGAGGGGGGGGCACTGAAGCTTTCTTT. As protein: CASSEPGGGGTEAFF.

This clonotype has only one observation. This sequence joins TRBV20-1 and TRBJ2-1; no clear D gene. The CDR3 runs 13 residues. V dropped 6 bases and J dropped 0 bases, with 9 bases sitting between them. Germline CDR1 and CDR2: DFQATT and SNEGSKA (reference sequence). CDR3 sequence (DNA): TGCAGTGCCGCGTGGGGCTCCTACAATGAGCAGTTCTTC. This translates into CSAAWGSYNEQFF.

This clonotype was observed a handful of times. The chain couples TRBV20-1 to TRBJ2-3, with 12 bases that match TRBD1. The ends lost 5 bases at V and 6 bases at J; junction bases unmatched: 6. The CDR3 runs to 14 residues. CDR1 and CDR2 from the germline V gene are DFQATT and SNEGSKA (reference sequence). The CDR3 DNA reads as TGCAGTGCTCGCCGGGACAGGGGGCGGGATACGCAGTATTTT. Amino acids: CSARRDRGRDTQYF.

This clonotype was found a few times. This CDR3 is CASSLGRSFSGNTIYF. CDR3 DNA: TGTGCCAGCAGTTTAGGCCGGTCGTTCTCTGGAAACACCATATATTTT. The chain employs TRBV12-3 or TRBV12-4 and TRBJ1-3, with D unresolved. Trimming removed 1 base at V and 0 bases at J, with 10 bases between. CDR3 length: 16 residues.

The chain recombines TRBV6-1 with TRBJ1-6, with unresolved D. The CDR3 totals 15 residues. CDR1 is MNHNS and CDR2 is SASEGT in the germline V gene. The V and J ends lost 5 bases and 3 bases respectively, with 11 bases between them. This CDR3 reads CASSRESLYNSPLHF. CDR3 nucleotides: TGTGCCAGCAGTAGGGAGAGCCTCTATAATTCACCCCTCCACTTT.

The CDR3 loop is CASSLKFSSQETQYF. CDR3 DNA: TGCGCCAGCAGCTTGAAATTCTCTAGCCAAGAGACCCAGTACTTC. The chain joins TRBV5-1 to TRBJ2-5; no firm D call. With 1 base removed from V and 1 base from J, the gap between germline ends came to 11 bases. Germline lookup yields CDR1 SGHRS and CDR2 YFSETQ. The CDR3 has 15 residues. Supplemented by reference TRBV5-1 and TRBJ2-5, the full variable domain reads KAGVTQTPRYLIKTRGQQVTLSCSPISGHRSVSWYQQTPGQGLQFLFEYFSETQRNKGNFPGRFSGRQFSNSRSEMNVSTLELGDSALYLCASSLKFSSQETQYFGPGTRLLVL.

V usage is TRBV29-1 and J usage is TRBJ1-1, with TRBD1 as a possible D gene (5 bases). The CDR3 spans 16 residues. The germline V gene encodes CDR1 SQVTM and CDR2 ANQGSEA. V was clipped by 1 base and J by 4 bases, with 19 bases between them. CDR3 in amino acids: CSVEGLVAHGGTEAFF. CDR3 nucleotides: TGCAGCGTTGAAGGCTTGGTAGCTCACGGGGGCACTGAAGCTTTCTTT.

Only a few counts were recorded for this clonotype. The gene calls are TRBV4-2 and TRBJ1-1; 7 bases line up with TRBD1. Germline lookup yields CDR1 LGHNA and CDR2 YNFKEQ. Germline trimming cut 1 base from V and 7 bases from J; bases unmatched to any gene: 6. The CDR3 length is 14 residues. Here the CDR3 reads CASSQAGGSGEAFF. The CDR3 region has the DNA TGTGCCAGCAGCCAAGCAGGGGGGTCGGGTGAAGCTTTCTTT.

The chain joins TRBV10-2 to TRBJ2-7, with 9 bases fitting TRBD2. The germline CDR1 and CDR2 sequences are WSHSY and SAAADI. V lost 2 bases, J lost 5 bases, and 7 bases stayed unmatched. CDR3 length equals 15 residues. This CDR3 reads CASSERSGSLDEQYF. The CDR3 nucleotides are TGCGCCAGCAGTGAGCGTAGCGGGAGCCTGGACGAGCAGTACTTC.

The chain recombines TRBV11-2 with TRBJ2-5, with TRBD2 matching over 14 bases. V was clipped by 5 bases and J by 5 bases; unmatched bases: 4. The CDR3 runs to 15 residues. CDR1 and CDR2 from the germline V gene are SGHAT and FQNNGV. CDR3 in DNA: TGTGCCAGCAGCCGGGGACTAGCGGGAGTGGAGACCCAGTACTTC. It encodes CASSRGLAGVETQYF.

This clonotype was seen more than once but under ten times. The chain is built from TRBV13 and TRBJ2-5; tentative D call: TRBD2 (5 bases). The V gene lost 5 bases and the J gene lost 4 bases, with 17 bases spanning the gap. The length of the CDR3 is 15 residues. Germline CDR1 is PRHDT and CDR2 is FYEKMQ (reference sequence). For the CDR3, the DNA is TGTGCCAGCAGCCCCAATAGCGTGATGATAGAGACCCAGTACTTC. This translates into CASSPNSVMIETQYF. Variable domain in full (rest from reference TRBV13 and TRBJ2-5): AAGVIQSPRHLIKEKRETATLKCYPIPRHDTVYWYQQGPGQDPQFLISFYEKMQSDKGSIPDRFSAQQFSDYHSELNMSSLELGDSALYFCASSPNSVMIETQYFGPGTRLLVL.

This clonotype was seen more than once but under ten times. This chain uses TRBV11-2 with TRBJ2-2; tentative D call: TRBD2 (6 bases). Trimming cost V 7 bases and J 0 bases, with 15 bases left between them. CDR1 SGHAT and CDR2 FQNNGV come from the germline V gene. This CDR3 contains 16 residues. CDR3 amino acids: CASTFRLGTNTGELFF. The CDR3 DNA reads as TGTGCCAGCACCTTCAGACTAGGAACGAACACCGGGGAGCTGTTTTTT.

J is TRBJ1-3 and V is TRBV7-6; D ambiguous. Germline values: CDR1 SGHVS, CDR2 FNYEAQ. This CDR3 is 13 amino acids long. The V gene lost 11 bases and the J gene lost 0 bases, with 11 bases spanning the gap. The CDR3 nucleotides are TGTGCCCTTACCTCGAGCTCTGGAAACACCATATATTTT. Amino acids: CALTSSSGNTIYF.

This clonotype was picked up a small number of times. V usage is TRBV11-2 and J usage is TRBJ2-1; the match to TRBD2 covers 10 bases. Germline loops: CDR1 SGHAT, CDR2 FQNNGV. J gave up 4 bases and V 2 bases, and 8 bases lay outside the gene matches. This CDR3 has 17 residues. The CDR3 region is CASSLYRSGRGYNEQFF. The CDR3 bases are TGTGCCAGCAGCTTATATAGGAGCGGGAGGGGGTACAATGAGCAGTTCTTC.

Only a few counts were recorded for this clonotype. The chain uses TRBV5-1 and TRBJ1-3; the D gene is possibly TRBD1 (5 bases). Germline loops: CDR1 SGHRS, CDR2 YFSETQ. V lost 7 bases to trimming and J lost 0 bases, with 8 bases between them. The length of the CDR3 is 13 residues. The DNA of the CDR3 is TGCGCCAGCGCAGGGCCCTCTGGAAACACCATATATTTT. It specifies CASAGPSGNTIYF.